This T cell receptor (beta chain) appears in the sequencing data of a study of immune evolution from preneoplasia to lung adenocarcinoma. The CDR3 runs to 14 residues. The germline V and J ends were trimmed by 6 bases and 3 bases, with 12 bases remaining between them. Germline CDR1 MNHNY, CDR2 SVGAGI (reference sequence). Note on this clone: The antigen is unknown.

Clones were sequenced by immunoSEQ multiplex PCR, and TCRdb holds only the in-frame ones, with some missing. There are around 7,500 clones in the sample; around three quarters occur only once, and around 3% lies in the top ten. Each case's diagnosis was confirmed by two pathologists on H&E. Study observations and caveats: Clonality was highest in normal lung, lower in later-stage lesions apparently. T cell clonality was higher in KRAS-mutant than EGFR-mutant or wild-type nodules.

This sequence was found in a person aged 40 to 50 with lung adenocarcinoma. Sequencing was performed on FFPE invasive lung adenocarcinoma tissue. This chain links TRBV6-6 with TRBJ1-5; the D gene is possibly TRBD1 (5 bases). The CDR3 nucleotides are TGTGCCAGCAGCGGGGCAGGCAACAATCAGCCCCAGCATTTT. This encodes CASSGAGNNQPQHF.